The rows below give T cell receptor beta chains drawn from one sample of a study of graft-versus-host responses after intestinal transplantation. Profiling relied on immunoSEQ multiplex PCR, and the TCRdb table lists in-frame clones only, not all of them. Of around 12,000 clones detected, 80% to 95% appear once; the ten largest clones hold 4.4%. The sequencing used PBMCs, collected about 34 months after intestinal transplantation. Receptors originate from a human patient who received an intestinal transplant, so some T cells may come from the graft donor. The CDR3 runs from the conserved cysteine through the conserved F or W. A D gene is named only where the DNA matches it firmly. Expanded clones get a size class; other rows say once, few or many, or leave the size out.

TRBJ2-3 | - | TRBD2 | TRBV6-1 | TGTGCCAGCAGTGAATGGCGGGGGAGCACAGATACGCAGTATTTT | CASSEWRGSTDTQYF
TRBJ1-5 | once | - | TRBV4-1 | TGCGCCAGCAGCCAAGAAGCCCTTCTGGGGCAGCCCCAGCATTTT | CASSQEALLGQPQHF
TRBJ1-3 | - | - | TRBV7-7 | TGTGCTAGCAGCTTAGGGGGACCCTACTCTGGAAACACCATATATTTT | CASSLGGPYSGNTIYF
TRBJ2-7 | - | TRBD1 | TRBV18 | TGTGCCAGCTCACGAAGACAGGGAACCTACGAGCAGTACTTC | CASSRRQGTYEQYF
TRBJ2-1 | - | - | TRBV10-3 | TGTGCCATCAGTGAGACGCAGTACAATGAGCAGTTCTTC | CAISETQYNEQFF
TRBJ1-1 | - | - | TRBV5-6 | TGTGCCAGCAGCTTGGACCAAGGGTCCGGATCGGGCACTGAAGCTTTCTTT | CASSLDQGSGSGTEAFF
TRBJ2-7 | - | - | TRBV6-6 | TGTGCCAGCAGTTTGGCGGGTGGGGACGAGCAGTACTTC | CASSLAGGDEQYF
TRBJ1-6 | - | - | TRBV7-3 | TGTGCCAGCAGCTTACAGGGTGGGGAAGATTCACCCCTCCACTTT | CASSLQGGEDSPLHF
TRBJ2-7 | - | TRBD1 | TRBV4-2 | TGTGCCAGCAGCTTGCGAGGGACAGACTACGAGCAGTACTTC | CASSLRGTDYEQYF
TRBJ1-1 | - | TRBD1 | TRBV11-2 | TGTGCCAGCAGCCTACACCTGGGACAGACAGAAGCTTTCTTT | CASSLHLGQTEAFF
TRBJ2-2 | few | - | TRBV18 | TGTGCCAGCTCACCGGACGCCACCGGGGAGCTGTTTTTT | CASSPDATGELFF
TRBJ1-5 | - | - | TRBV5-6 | TGTGCCAGCAGCTCGACCCCAGGGGGCAATCAGCCCCAGCATTTT | CASSSTPGGNQPQHF
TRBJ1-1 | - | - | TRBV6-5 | TGTGCCAGCAGCACAGGTGGAGGGGTACCCACTGAAGCTTTCTTT | CASSTGGGVPTEAFF
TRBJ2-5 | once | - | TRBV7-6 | TGTGCCAGCAGCCCCTGGGGAGAGACCCAGTACTTC | CASSPWGETQYF
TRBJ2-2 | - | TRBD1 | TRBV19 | TGTGCCGGCCGTGAGACAGGGGGTACCGGGGAGCTGTTTTTT | CAGRETGGTGELFF
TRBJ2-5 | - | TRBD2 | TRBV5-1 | TGCGCCAGCAGCCCGGATTATTCTCAAATAGCGGGGGCTCAAGAGACCCAGTACTTC | CASSPDYSQIAGAQETQYF
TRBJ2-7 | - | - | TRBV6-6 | TGTGCCAGCAGTTACTCGAGGCGGGGAACCTACGAGCAGTACTTC | CASSYSRRGTYEQYF
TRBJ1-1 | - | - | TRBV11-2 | TGTGCCAGCAGCTTAGCGGTCCGGGCAGCTGAAGCTTTCTTT | CASSLAVRAAEAFF
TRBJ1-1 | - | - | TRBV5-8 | TGTGCCAGCAGCTTGTCAGCTTTCTTT | CASSLSAFF
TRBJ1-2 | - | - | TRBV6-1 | TGTGCCAGCAGTGAATCAATAGCCTACTATGGCTACACCTTC | CASSESIAYYGYTF
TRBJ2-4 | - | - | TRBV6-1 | TGTGCCAGCAGTCCCCTAGGTCTAGCCAAAAACATTCAGTACTTC | CASSPLGLAKNIQYF
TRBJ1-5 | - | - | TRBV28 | TGTGCCAGCATACCTAGGTTGGGGTCGAATCAGCCCCAGCATTTT | CASIPRLGSNQPQHF
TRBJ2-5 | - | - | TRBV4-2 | TGTGCCAGCAGCCAAGCTGGACGCCAAGAGACCCAGTACTTC | CASSQAGRQETQYF
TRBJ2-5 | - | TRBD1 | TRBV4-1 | TGCGCCAGCAGCCAGAACAGGGGGACCCAGTACTTC | CASSQNRGTQYF
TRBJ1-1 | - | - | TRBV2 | TGTGCCAGCCCCCTGGCGGGCGCGGATCCGGGAGCTTTCTTT | CASPLAGADPGAFF
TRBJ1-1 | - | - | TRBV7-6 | TGTGCCAGCAGCTTTCAGACTGAAGCTTTCTTT | CASSFQTEAFF
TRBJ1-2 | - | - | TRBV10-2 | TGCGCCAGCTCCTTAAACAGTGATGGCTACACCTTC | CASSLNSDGYTF
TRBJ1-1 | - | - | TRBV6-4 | TGTGCCAGCAGTGACTCATATAAAACAGGAAAAGCTTTCTTT | CASSDSYKTGKAFF
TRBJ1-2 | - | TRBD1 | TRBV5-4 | TGTGCCAGCAGCTTCCGGACAGGGAACCTTAACTATGGCTACACCTTC | CASSFRTGNLNYGYTF
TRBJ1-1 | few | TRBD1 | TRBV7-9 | TGTGCCAGCGGCCAAACAGGGGTGTCCACTGAAGCTTTCTTT | CASGQTGVSTEAFF
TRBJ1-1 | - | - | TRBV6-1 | TGTGCCAGCAGTGAAGGTAGAGGGGGAGGCAGAAGGGGCACTGAAGCTTTCTTT | CASSEGRGGGRRGTEAFF
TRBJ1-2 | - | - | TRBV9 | TGTGCCAGCAGCGTCCAGAACTATGGCTACACCTTC | CASSVQNYGYTF
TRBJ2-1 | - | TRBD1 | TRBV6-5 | TGTGCCAGCAGTTACCGGTTGGGACAGGACTACAATGAGCAGTTCTTC | CASSYRLGQDYNEQFF
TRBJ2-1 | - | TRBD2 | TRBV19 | TGTGCCAGTAGTATAGGGCTAGCGGGGGGGCTCGGGAATGAGCAGTTCTTC | CASSIGLAGGLGNEQFF
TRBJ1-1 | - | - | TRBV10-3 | TGTGCCATCAAACAGGCGAACACTGAAGCTTTCTTT | CAIKQANTEAFF
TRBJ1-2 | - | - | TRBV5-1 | TGCGCCAGCAGCTTGGATGAGGGGGGGCGGGTCTATGGCTACACCTTC | CASSLDEGGRVYGYTF
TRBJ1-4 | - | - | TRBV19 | TGTGCCAGTAGTCCCGGCACGGGGAGGACTAATGAAAAACTGTTTTTT | CASSPGTGRTNEKLFF
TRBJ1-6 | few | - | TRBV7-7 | TGTGCTAGCAGCTCGGGGGGGCCCAATTCACCCCTCCACTTT | CASSSGGPNSPLHF
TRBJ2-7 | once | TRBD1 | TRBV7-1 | TGTGCCAGCAGCTCCCGGGACAGGAGCTCCTACGAGCAGTACTTC | CASSSRDRSSYEQYF
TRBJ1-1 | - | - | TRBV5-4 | TGTGCCAGCAGCCCACCAACAGGGAACACTGAAGCTTTCTTT | CASSPPTGNTEAFF
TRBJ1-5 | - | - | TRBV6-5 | TGTGCCAGCAGTTACGTTCAAAATCAGCCCCAGCATTTT | CASSYVQNQPQHF
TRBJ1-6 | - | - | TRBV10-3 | TGTGCCATCAGTGATCAGGGTCCCAATTCACCCCTCCACTTT | CAISDQGPNSPLHF
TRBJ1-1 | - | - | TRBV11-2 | TGTGCCAGCAGCCGGACGGACTTCATGAACACTGAAGCTTTCTTT | CASSRTDFMNTEAFF
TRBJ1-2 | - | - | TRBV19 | TGTGCCAGTAGTGTCCTAACCGCAGGGGAAGGTGGCTACACCTTC | CASSVLTAGEGGYTF